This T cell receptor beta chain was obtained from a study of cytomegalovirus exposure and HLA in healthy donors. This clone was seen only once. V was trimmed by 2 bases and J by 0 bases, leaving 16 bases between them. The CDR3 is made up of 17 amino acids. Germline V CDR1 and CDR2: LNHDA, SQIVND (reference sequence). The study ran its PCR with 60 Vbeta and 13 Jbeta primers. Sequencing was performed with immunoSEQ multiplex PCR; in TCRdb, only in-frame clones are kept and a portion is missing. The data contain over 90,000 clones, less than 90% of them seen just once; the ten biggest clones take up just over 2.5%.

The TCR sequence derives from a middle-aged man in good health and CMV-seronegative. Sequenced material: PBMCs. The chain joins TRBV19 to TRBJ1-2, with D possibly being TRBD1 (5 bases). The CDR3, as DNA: TGTGCCAGTAGTATACGGCAGGGTTTTAGTGCTAACTATGGCTACACCTTC. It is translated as CASSIRQGFSANYGYTF. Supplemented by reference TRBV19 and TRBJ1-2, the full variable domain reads DGGITQSPKYLFRKEGQNVTLSCEQNLNHDAMYWYRQDPGQGLRLIYYSQIVNDFQKGDIAEGYSVSREKKESFPLTVTSAQKNPTAFYLCASSIRQGFSANYGYTFGSGTRLTVV.